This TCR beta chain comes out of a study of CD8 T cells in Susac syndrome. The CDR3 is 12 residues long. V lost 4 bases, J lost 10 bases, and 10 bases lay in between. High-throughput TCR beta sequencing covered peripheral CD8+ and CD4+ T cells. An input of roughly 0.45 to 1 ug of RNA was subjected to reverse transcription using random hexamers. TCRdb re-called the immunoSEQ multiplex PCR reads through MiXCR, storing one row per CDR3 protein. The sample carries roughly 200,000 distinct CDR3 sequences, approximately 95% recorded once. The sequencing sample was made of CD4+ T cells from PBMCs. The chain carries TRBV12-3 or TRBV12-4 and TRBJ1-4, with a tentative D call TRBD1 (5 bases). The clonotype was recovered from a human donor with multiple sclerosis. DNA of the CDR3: TGTGCCAGCAGTTCCTCGGGGGGAAAACTGTTTTTT. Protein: CASSSSGGKLFF.